The 23 T cell receptor beta chains reported below all come from one sample, sequenced in a study of T cell changes during pregnancy in multiple sclerosis. Sequencing was performed with immunoSEQ multiplex PCR; in TCRdb, only in-frame clones are kept and a portion is missing. The sample includes about 81,000 clones, about 95% seen only once; the top ten take around 2.5%. Specimen: peripheral blood, collected in the third trimester of pregnancy. The receptor set was obtained from a female donor with multiple sclerosis, enrolled in a pregnancy study.

The chain carries TRBV7-9 and TRBJ1-4; a weak D match, TRBD1 (6 bases). The length of the CDR3 is 15 residues. Per germline, CDR1 SEHNR and CDR2 FQNEAQ (reference sequence). V lost 1 base, J lost 3 bases, and 9 bases lay in between. Written as DNA, the CDR3 is TGTGCCAGCAGCTTAGGGACAGTACCTAATGAAAAACTGTTTTTT. The encoded protein is CASSLGTVPNEKLFF.

The chain employs TRBV6-5 and TRBJ1-5; D may be TRBD1 (5 bases). The V end lost 0 bases, the J end lost 6 bases, and 12 bases lay between the germline ends. The CDR3 runs to 15 residues. Germline lookup yields CDR1 MNHEY and CDR2 SVGAGI. The CDR3 here is CASSYSGVGGQPQHF. CDR3 sequence (DNA): TGTGCCAGCAGTTACTCAGGGGTGGGGGGTCAGCCCCAGCATTTT.

This chain joins TRBV27 and TRBJ2-7; D is possibly TRBD2 (6 bases). Trimming left V 7 bases short and J 4 bases short, with 8 bases between. The length of the CDR3 is 11 residues. Per the germline V gene, CDR1 is MNHEY and CDR2 is SMNVEV (reference sequence). CDR3 loop: CASNGGYEQYF. The CDR3 region has the DNA TGTGCCAGCAATGGGGGGTACGAGCAGTACTTC.

This chain uses TRBV14 with TRBJ2-1, with no clear D. The V gene lost 1 base and the J gene lost 5 bases, with 6 bases spanning the gap. There are 13 residues in the CDR3. Germline assignment: CDR1 SGHDN and CDR2 FVKESK. CDR3 amino acids: CASSQARHNEQFF. The CDR3 region has the DNA TGTGCCAGCAGCCAAGCTAGGCACAATGAGCAGTTCTTC.

The chain carries TRBV7-9 and TRBJ2-3; 8 nucleotides agree with TRBD2. CDR1 is SEHNR, CDR2 FQNEAQ, per germline (reference sequence). The CDR3 is made up of 18 amino acids. J lost 0 bases, V lost 3 bases, and 11 bases had no gene match. The CDR3 protein is CASSFGSGISFSTDTQYF. The CDR3, as DNA: TGTGCCAGCAGCTTCGGTAGCGGGATTTCCTTTAGCACAGATACGCAGTATTTT.

This chain joins TRBV6-1 and TRBJ2-3, with TRBD2 matching over 12 bases. Trimming at V came to 3 bases and at J to 4 bases, leaving 8 bases not matched to a gene. CDR3 size: 17 residues. Germline CDR1 MNHNS, CDR2 SASEGT. CDR3 coding DNA: TGTGCCAGCAGTGATATGCGACTAGCGGGGGAACCAGATACGCAGTATTTT. Translation: CASSDMRLAGEPDTQYF.

The V gene is TRBV9, the J gene TRBJ1-4; D call uncertain. The CDR3 has 17 amino acids. V lost 4 bases and J 6 bases, leaving 22 bases between the germline ends. Germline CDR1 SGDLS, CDR2 YYNGEE. CDR3 sequence: CASSPQVGGRRDEKLFF. CDR3 in DNA: TGTGCCAGCAGCCCCCAGGTGGGAGGGCGCAGAGATGAAAAACTGTTTTTT.

The chain is built from TRBV6-1 and TRBJ2-7, with D perhaps matching TRBD2 (6 bases). The ends were cut back, 4 bases at V and 0 bases at J, with 22 bases in the middle. This CDR3 spans 18 amino acids. CDR1 is MNHNS and CDR2 is SASEGT in the germline V gene. The CDR3 coding sequence is TGTGCCAGCAGTGTAAACCCCTTACGGGACTTTAGCTCCTACGAGCAGTACTTC. Translated, it gives CASSVNPLRDFSSYEQYF.

V usage is TRBV11-2 and J usage is TRBJ2-2; TRBD1 is a possible D gene (6 bases). Trimming removed 10 bases from V and 5 bases from J, with 8 bases in between. This CDR3 region has 11 residues. Germline CDR1 reads SGHAT; CDR2 reads FQNNGV. The CDR3 region has the DNA TGTGCCACAGGGGAGACCGGGGAGCTGTTTTTT. Translating gives CATGETGELFF.

In this sample, this clone turned up once. The chain is built from TRBV9 and TRBJ2-7; possible D gene TRBD1, 5 bases. CDR1 is SGDLS, CDR2 YYNGEE, per germline. CDR3 size: 14 residues. Trimming cost V 3 bases and J 2 bases, with 12 bases left between them. The CDR3 DNA is TGTGCCAGCAGCGAACCCGACAGACCCTACGAGCAGTACTTC. Protein: CASSEPDRPYEQYF.

This clone has just one count. V is TRBV5-1 and J is TRBJ2-5, with TRBD2 matching 13 bases. CDR3 length: 16 amino acids. Germline V gene data show CDR1 as SGHRS and CDR2 as YFSETQ. Trimming took 6 bases from V and 2 from J; bases not matched to a gene: 7. The CDR3 region is CASTTSGGAQQETQYF. The CDR3 DNA sequence: TGCGCCAGCACCACTAGCGGGGGGGCCCAACAAGAGACCCAGTACTTC.

V is TRBV5-4 and J is TRBJ2-5; 8 nucleotides align to TRBD2. V shed 4 bases, J shed 5 bases, and the junction held 4 bases outside the gene matches. CDR3 length: 13 residues. From germline, CDR1 is SGHNT and CDR2 YYREEE (reference sequence). CDR3 sequence (DNA): TGTGCCAGCAGCCCCGGGGGGGCGGAGACCCAGTACTTC. Its protein is CASSPGGAETQYF.

The chain joins TRBV13 to TRBJ1-2, with 9 bases lining up with TRBD1. The CDR3 runs 19 residues. The V gene end was trimmed by 0 bases and the J gene end by 4 bases; junction bases not matched to a gene: 15. CDR1 and CDR2 (germline): PRHDT, FYEKMQ (reference sequence). The CDR3 DNA sequence: TGTGCCAGCAGCTTAGGCTACGGGACAGGGAGTTTTTTGAGCTATGGCTACACCTTC. Translating gives CASSLGYGTGSFLSYGYTF.

The chain couples TRBV9 to TRBJ1-3; 8 positions match TRBD1. The germline CDR1 and CDR2 sequences are SGDLS and YYNGEE. The CDR3 extends over 20 amino acids. With V trimmed by 4 bases and J by 0 bases, 18 bases remained unmatched. The CDR3 DNA reads as TGTGCCAGCAGCACTCTCTTACTACCTGGACAGGGAAACTCTGGAAACACCATATATTTT. Protein product: CASSTLLLPGQGNSGNTIYF.

J is TRBJ2-1 and V is TRBV6-5; 9 bases align to TRBD1. The germline gives CDR1 MNHEY, CDR2 SVGAGI. CDR3 size: 13 residues. V shed 6 bases and J 12 bases; nucleotides not matched to a gene: 9. The CDR3 sequence: CASSPGQGLVQFF. CDR3 DNA sequence: TGTGCCAGCAGCCCCGGACAGGGGCTAGTGCAGTTCTTC.

The chain is built from TRBV18 and TRBJ2-3, with 9 bases identical to TRBD1. From germline, CDR1 is KGHSH and CDR2 LQKENI. With 5 bases clipped from V and 4 bases from J, the junction kept 7 bases outside the gene matches. The CDR3 runs to 15 residues. Written as DNA, the CDR3 is TGTGCCAGCTCAAGGGACAGGGCGTTGGCAGATACGCAGTATTTT. Its protein is CASSRDRALADTQYF.

The rearrangement links TRBV7-2 to TRBJ1-1; perhaps TRBD1 as D (6 bases). The CDR3 sequence is 17 residues long. Trimming pared 4 bases from V and 0 bases from J, leaving 18 bases between. CDR1 is SGHTA and CDR2 is FQGNSA in the germline V gene. The DNA of the CDR3 is TGTGCCAGCAGCTCGGGACGGATCTGGGGGCTGAACACTGAAGCTTTCTTT. Protein sequence: CASSSGRIWGLNTEAFF.

This sequence joins TRBV10-3 and TRBJ2-3; 8 nucleotides line up with TRBD2. CDR3 size: 16 residues. The V gene end was trimmed by 0 bases and the J gene end by 2 bases; junction bases not matched to a gene: 4. The germline V gene encodes CDR1 ENHRY and CDR2 SYGVKD. CDR3 in amino acids: CAISESGGASTDTQYF. The CDR3, as DNA: TGTGCCATCAGTGAGTCCGGGGGGGCCTCCACAGATACGCAGTATTTT.

The chain uses TRBV4-1 and TRBJ1-4, with TRBD1 identical over 10 bases. With 4 bases clipped from V and 4 bases from J, the junction kept 12 bases outside the gene matches. The V gene's germline CDR1 is MGHRA and CDR2 YSYEKL. The CDR3 is made up of 18 amino acids. The CDR3 DNA reads as TGCGCCAGCAGCCCAGGACGTTGGGGACAGGGGCGTAATGAAAAACTGTTTTTT. This encodes CASSPGRWGQGRNEKLFF.

The J gene is TRBJ2-5, the V gene TRBV7-9; D unclear. CDR1 is SEHNR, CDR2 FQNEAQ, per germline (reference sequence). This CDR3 contains 14 residues. Trimming left V 1 base short and J 2 bases short, with 8 bases between. Here the CDR3 reads CASSLGHQQETQYF. In nucleotides, the CDR3 is TGTGCCAGCAGCTTAGGACACCAACAAGAGACCCAGTACTTC.

The gene calls are TRBV7-2 and TRBJ1-5; D might be TRBD1 (6 bases). V lost 2 bases and J lost 2, with 13 bases in between. The CDR3 covers 16 residues. CDR1 and CDR2 (germline): SGHTA, FQGNSA. Here the CDR3 DNA reads TGTGCCAGCAGCTTATCAGGGGTGGGGGGCAATCAGCCCCAGCATTTT. It yields the protein CASSLSGVGGNQPQHF.

J is TRBJ2-4 and V is TRBV2; possibly TRBD1 for D (6 bases). With 3 bases removed from V and 6 bases from J, the gap between germline ends came to 15 bases. The germline gives CDR1 SNHLY, CDR2 FYNNEI. The CDR3 has 15 residues. CDR3 sequence reads: CASSDHTGNTNIQYF. The CDR3 region has the DNA TGTGCCAGCAGTGATCACACAGGGAACACAAACATTCAGTACTTC.

The rearrangement joins TRBV13 to TRBJ2-7; possible D gene TRBD2, 6 bases. The CDR3 extends over 13 amino acids. CDR1 is PRHDT and CDR2 is FYEKMQ in the germline V gene (reference sequence). V lost 5 bases and J lost 3, with 11 bases in between. DNA for the CDR3: TGTGCCAGCAGCCCGGAGGGTAACTACGAGCAGTACTTC. Translating it yields CASSPEGNYEQYF.